This TCR beta chain originates from a study of blood T cell repertoires in COVID-19. The overall study: COVID-19 samples from acute and convalescent phases originated in the United States, Italy and Spain. In each case, the material was cDNA or gDNA derived from T cells, B-cell-depleted T cells, or PBMCs.

Germline CDR1 SQVTM, CDR2 ANQGSEA. Trimming pared 6 bases from V and 4 bases from J, leaving 12 bases between. This CDR3 contains 13 residues. Per the original methods: Estimated nucleated cell counts came from reference gene primer amplification. Produced via immunoSEQ multiplex PCR; TCRdb's table is partial and in-frame only. The V and J calls and clone size were taken over from that table, and D and trimming were inferred from the DNA. The sample has around 280,000 clones, roughly 86% seen once. The sequencing sample was made of peripheral blood. This TCR came from a woman aged 30 to 39 who had recovered from COVID-19. The chain has TRBV29-1 and TRBJ1-4; D is ambiguous. The CDR3 DNA follows: TGCAGCGTAAAACAGCAAATTAATGAAAAACTGTTTTTT. This translates into CSVKQQINEKLFF. Using reference TRBV29-1 and TRBJ1-4 for the parts outside the CDR3, the full variable domain is SAVISQKPSRDICQRGTSLTIQCQVDSQVTMMFWYRQQPGQSLTLIATANQGSEATYESGFVIDKFPISRPNLTFSTLTVSNMSPEDSSIYLCSVKQQINEKLFFGSGTQLSVL.